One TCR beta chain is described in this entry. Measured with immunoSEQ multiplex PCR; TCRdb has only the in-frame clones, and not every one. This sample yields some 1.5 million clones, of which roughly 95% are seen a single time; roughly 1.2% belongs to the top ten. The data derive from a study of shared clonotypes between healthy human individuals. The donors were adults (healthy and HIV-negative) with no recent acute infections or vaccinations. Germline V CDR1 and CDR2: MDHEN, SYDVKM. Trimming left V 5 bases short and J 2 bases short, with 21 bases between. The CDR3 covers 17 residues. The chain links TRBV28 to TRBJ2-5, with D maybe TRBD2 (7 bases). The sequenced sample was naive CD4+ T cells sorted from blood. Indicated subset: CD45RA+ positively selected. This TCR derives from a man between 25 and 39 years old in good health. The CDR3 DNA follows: TGTGCCAGCAGTCTAACCCGGGGGGCGCTCCTACAAGAGACCCAGTACTTC. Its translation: CASSLTRGALLQETQYF. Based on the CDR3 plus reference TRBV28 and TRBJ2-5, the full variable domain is DVKVTQSSRYLVKRTGEKVFLECVQDMDHENMFWYRQDPGLGLRLIYFSYDVKMKEKGDIPEGYSVSREKKERFSLILESASTNQTSMYLCASSLTRGALLQETQYFGPGTRLLVL.